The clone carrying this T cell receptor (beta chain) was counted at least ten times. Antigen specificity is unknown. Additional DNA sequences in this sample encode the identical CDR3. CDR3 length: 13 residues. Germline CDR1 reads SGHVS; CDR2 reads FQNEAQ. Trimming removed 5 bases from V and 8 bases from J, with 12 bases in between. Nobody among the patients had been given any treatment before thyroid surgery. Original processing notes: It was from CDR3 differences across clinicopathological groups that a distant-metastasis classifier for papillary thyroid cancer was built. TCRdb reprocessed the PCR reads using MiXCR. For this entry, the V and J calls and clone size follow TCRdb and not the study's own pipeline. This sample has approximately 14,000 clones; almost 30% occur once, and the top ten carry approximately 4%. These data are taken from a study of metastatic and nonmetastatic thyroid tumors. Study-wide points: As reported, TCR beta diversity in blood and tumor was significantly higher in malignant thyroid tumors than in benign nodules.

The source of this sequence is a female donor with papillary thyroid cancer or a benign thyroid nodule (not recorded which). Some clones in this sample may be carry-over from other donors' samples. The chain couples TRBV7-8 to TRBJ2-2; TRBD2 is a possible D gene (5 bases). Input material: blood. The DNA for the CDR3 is TGTGCCAGCAGCCTCCGGACTTCAGGGGAGCTGTTTTTT. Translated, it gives CASSLRTSGELFF.